The next 3 T cell receptor beta chains were all read from a single sample in a study of shared clonotypes between healthy human individuals. Assay: immunoSEQ multiplex PCR; the TCRdb copy retains only in-frame clones and omits some. This table has some 2.3 million clones, just over 90% appearing once. The sample was naive CD4+ T cells from PBMCs. Sample subset: CD45RA+ positively selected. These receptors originate from a man aged 18 to 30 in good health. Some clones in this sample may be carry-over from other donors' samples.

The chain links TRBV7-3 to TRBJ2-3; 7 positions match TRBD1. The CDR3 sequence is 13 residues long. Trimming at V came to 5 bases and at J to 7 bases, leaving 6 bases not matched to a gene. The germline V gene has CDR1 SGHTA and CDR2 FQGTGA. The CDR3 is CASSLDRENTQYF. The CDR3 nucleotides are TGTGCCAGCAGCCTCGACAGGGAAAATACGCAGTATTTT.

V gene TRBV6-6 combines with J gene TRBJ1-1; D call uncertain. CDR1 is MNHNY, CDR2 SVGAGI, per germline (reference sequence). The CDR3 is 10 amino acids. V gave up 6 bases and J gave up 11 bases, with 10 bases separating them. The CDR3 protein is CASRTTSAFF. CDR3 DNA: TGTGCCAGCAGGACGACCTCGGCTTTCTTT.

The sample holds one count of this clone. The gene calls are TRBV10-3 and TRBJ2-7; D might be TRBD1 or TRBD2, each matching 7 bases. Germline assignment: CDR1 ENHRY and CDR2 SYGVKD. Trimming pared 8 bases from V and 1 base from J, leaving 21 bases between. The CDR3 length is 16 residues. DNA for the CDR3: TGTGCCATCGCAGGTGGGGAGGGGGCCAAGTCCTACGAGCAGTACTTC. Its translation: CAIAGGEGAKSYEQYF.